This T cell receptor beta chain comes out of a study of T cell repertoires in cytomegalovirus infection. In the study overall: Selected CMV epitopes included recently identified HLA-C-restricted ones as well as well-studied HLA-B-restricted ones. Carrying CMV and the relevant HLA type showed in public TCR beta signatures.

From the reads, TCRdb called clonotypes with MiXCR, one entry per CDR3 protein. The repertoire holds approximately 990,000 distinct CDR3 sequences, with less than 40% as singletons. Concerning this clonotype itself: The antigen remains undetermined.

General observations from the study: The study found HLA-C-restricted CMV-specific TCR beta clonotypes dominating the ex vivo response. Identification of carriers of CMV plus the relevant HLA was achieved through cumulative public TCR beta family frequency.

This clonotype was obtained from a human donor in good health (CMV status not recorded). Some clones in this sample may be carry-over from other donors' samples. The specimen was cultured CD8+ T cells from PBMCs, collected from culture after CMV antigen stimulation.

DNA for the CDR3: TGCGCCAGCAGCGGCGGGACAGGATACACTGAAGCTTTCTTT. It specifies CASSGGTGYTEAFF. The chain combines TRBV5-1 with TRBJ1-1; 8 bases agree with TRBD1. The V segment lost 4 bases and the J segment 3 bases; nucleotides outside the gene matches: 5. In germline, CDR1 is SGHRS, CDR2 YFSETQ. This CDR3 is built from 14 residues.